This entry describes one T cell receptor beta chain. Its antigen is as yet unknown. cDNA molecules carried unique molecular identifiers, and template switching added a universal primer site. MiXCR, applied by TCRdb to the 5' RACE reads, yields one record per CDR3 protein. The table lists about 200,000 distinct CDR3 sequences, approximately 9% of them singletons, with just over 5% in the top ten. Germline V gene sequence: CDR1 LGHNT, CDR2 FRNRAP. The CDR3 contains 14 residues. V was cut by 1 base and J by 1 base, with 7 bases left in between. This sample was taken from a study of identical twins. Healthy Caucasians supplied all donations. Points from the study as a whole: The conclusions drew on cross-sectional statistical analysis instead of tracking the same donors. Clonotypes of the beta chain that were abundant in cord blood carried fewer insertions (memory repertoires showed none).

This TCR came from a woman aged 18 to 35 in good health. What was sequenced was memory (CD45RO+) T cells sorted from blood. The chain combines TRBV12-5 with TRBJ2-5; D perhaps matches TRBD1 (5 bases). In nucleotides, the CDR3 is TGTGCTAGTGGTTTGGCCGACAGCCAAGAGACCCAGTACTTC. Translation gives CASGLADSQETQYF.